What follows describes a single T cell receptor beta chain. Antigen: not known. The CDR3 spans 19 residues. CDR1 is MDHEN, CDR2 SYDVKM, per germline. J was trimmed by 0 bases and V by 1 base; bases with no gene match: 7. All trial patients relapsed after autologous stem cell transplantation. The authors purified CD4+ T cells from thawed PBMCs by magnetic negative selection. This sample was taken from a study of PD-1 blockade in classical Hodgkin lymphoma. Overall study context: Patients were dosed intravenously with nivolumab at 3 mg/kg every 2 weeks. Broader study findings: Reported baseline diversity: healthy donors highest, relapsed/refractory patients lowest.

The table came from immunoSEQ multiplex PCR; TCRdb's copy has only in-frame clones and leaves some out. The sample has approximately 25,000 clones, about 83% seen once. Sequenced here: CD4+ T cells from blood, sampled at baseline. This receptor was taken from a human donor with classical Hodgkin lymphoma. This chain uses TRBV28 with TRBJ2-7, with 15 bases aligning to TRBD2. CDR3 in DNA: TGTGCCAGCAGTTTATCCGGACTAGCGGGGGGGTTTGGCTCCTACGAGCAGTACTTC. Translated: CASSLSGLAGGFGSYEQYF.